Listed below are T cell receptor beta chains from one sample, sequenced in a study of OX40 agonist ivuxolimab in advanced cancers. Measured with immunoSEQ multiplex PCR; TCRdb has only the in-frame clones, and not every one. Among 45,000 to 60,000 clones listed, 90% to 95% were seen once. The sample was CD4+ or CD8+ T cells sorted from blood, taken in a trial of the OX40 agonist ivuxolimab. Source of these receptors: an adult with an advanced solid tumor such as melanoma, head and neck, liver or kidney cancer. CDR3s include the opening cysteine and the closing phenylalanine or tryptophan. Clone size appears in some rows only: once, few, many, or a class for an expanded clone.

v_gene: TRBV19; abundance: NA; CDR3aa: CASNHNTGELFF
v_gene: TRBV27; abundance: NA; CDR3aa: CASSPQGNTEAFF
v_gene: TRBV29-1; abundance: NA; CDR3aa: CSVQTPLVSGANVLTF
v_gene: TRBV4-2; abundance: NA; CDR3aa: CASSQDGGLNTGELFF
v_gene: TRBV29-1; abundance: NA; CDR3aa: CSVEDGLAGADTQYF
v_gene: TRBV9; abundance: NA; CDR3aa: CASSVGAGTDYEKLFF
v_gene: TRBV4-2; abundance: NA; CDR3aa: CASSQDQGLAGIYNEQFF
v_gene: TRBV27; abundance: NA; CDR3aa: CASSGYGSGSETQYF
v_gene: TRBV14; abundance: NA; CDR3aa: CASSQAPGTSGRATNTGELFF
v_gene: TRBV19; abundance: NA; CDR3aa: CASSIVQDKETQYF
v_gene: TRBV27; abundance: NA; CDR3aa: CASSLSPDNEQFF
v_gene: TRBV19; abundance: NA; CDR3aa: CASSMGQGFAEAFF
v_gene: TRBV10-3; abundance: NA; CDR3aa: CAISEGNTEAFF
v_gene: TRBV5-1; abundance: once; CDR3aa: CASSWGLTSGLGYEQYF
v_gene: TRBV7-2; abundance: NA; CDR3aa: CASSLGSANEQFF
v_gene: TRBV5-1; abundance: NA; CDR3aa: CASRPGTENTEAFF
v_gene: TRBV19; abundance: NA; CDR3aa: CASSWRGDLSGYTF
v_gene: TRBV2; abundance: NA; CDR3aa: CASKTSGYEQYF
v_gene: TRBV4-3; abundance: NA; CDR3aa: CASSQVPTGTGGVGEAFF
v_gene: TRBV4-1; abundance: NA; CDR3aa: CASSQAPSQGNGPQHF
v_gene: TRBV21-1; abundance: NA; CDR3aa: CASSKLGREGEKLFF
v_gene: TRBV5-4; abundance: NA; CDR3aa: CASSSGLGSYEQYF
v_gene: TRBV4-2; abundance: NA; CDR3aa: CASSVTSGRGDTGELFF
v_gene: TRBV10-1; abundance: NA; CDR3aa: CASARGEGGSGGNEQFF
v_gene: TRBV27; abundance: NA; CDR3aa: CASSLIGGTDTEAFF
v_gene: TRBV4-1; abundance: NA; CDR3aa: CASSQMVSDNEQFF
v_gene: TRBV5-1; abundance: NA; CDR3aa: CASSLGRQGPDNEQFF
v_gene: TRBV28; abundance: NA; CDR3aa: CASSFQAAVSQPQHF
v_gene: TRBV2; abundance: once; CDR3aa: CASTRTTGPNYGYTF
v_gene: TRBV29-1; abundance: NA; CDR3aa: CSGTHADTQYF
v_gene: TRBV28; abundance: NA; CDR3aa: CASRFRGNRVGYTF
v_gene: TRBV28; abundance: NA; CDR3aa: CASTAEGLGVTDTQYF
v_gene: TRBV6-5; abundance: NA; CDR3aa: CASSYPGGNEQYF